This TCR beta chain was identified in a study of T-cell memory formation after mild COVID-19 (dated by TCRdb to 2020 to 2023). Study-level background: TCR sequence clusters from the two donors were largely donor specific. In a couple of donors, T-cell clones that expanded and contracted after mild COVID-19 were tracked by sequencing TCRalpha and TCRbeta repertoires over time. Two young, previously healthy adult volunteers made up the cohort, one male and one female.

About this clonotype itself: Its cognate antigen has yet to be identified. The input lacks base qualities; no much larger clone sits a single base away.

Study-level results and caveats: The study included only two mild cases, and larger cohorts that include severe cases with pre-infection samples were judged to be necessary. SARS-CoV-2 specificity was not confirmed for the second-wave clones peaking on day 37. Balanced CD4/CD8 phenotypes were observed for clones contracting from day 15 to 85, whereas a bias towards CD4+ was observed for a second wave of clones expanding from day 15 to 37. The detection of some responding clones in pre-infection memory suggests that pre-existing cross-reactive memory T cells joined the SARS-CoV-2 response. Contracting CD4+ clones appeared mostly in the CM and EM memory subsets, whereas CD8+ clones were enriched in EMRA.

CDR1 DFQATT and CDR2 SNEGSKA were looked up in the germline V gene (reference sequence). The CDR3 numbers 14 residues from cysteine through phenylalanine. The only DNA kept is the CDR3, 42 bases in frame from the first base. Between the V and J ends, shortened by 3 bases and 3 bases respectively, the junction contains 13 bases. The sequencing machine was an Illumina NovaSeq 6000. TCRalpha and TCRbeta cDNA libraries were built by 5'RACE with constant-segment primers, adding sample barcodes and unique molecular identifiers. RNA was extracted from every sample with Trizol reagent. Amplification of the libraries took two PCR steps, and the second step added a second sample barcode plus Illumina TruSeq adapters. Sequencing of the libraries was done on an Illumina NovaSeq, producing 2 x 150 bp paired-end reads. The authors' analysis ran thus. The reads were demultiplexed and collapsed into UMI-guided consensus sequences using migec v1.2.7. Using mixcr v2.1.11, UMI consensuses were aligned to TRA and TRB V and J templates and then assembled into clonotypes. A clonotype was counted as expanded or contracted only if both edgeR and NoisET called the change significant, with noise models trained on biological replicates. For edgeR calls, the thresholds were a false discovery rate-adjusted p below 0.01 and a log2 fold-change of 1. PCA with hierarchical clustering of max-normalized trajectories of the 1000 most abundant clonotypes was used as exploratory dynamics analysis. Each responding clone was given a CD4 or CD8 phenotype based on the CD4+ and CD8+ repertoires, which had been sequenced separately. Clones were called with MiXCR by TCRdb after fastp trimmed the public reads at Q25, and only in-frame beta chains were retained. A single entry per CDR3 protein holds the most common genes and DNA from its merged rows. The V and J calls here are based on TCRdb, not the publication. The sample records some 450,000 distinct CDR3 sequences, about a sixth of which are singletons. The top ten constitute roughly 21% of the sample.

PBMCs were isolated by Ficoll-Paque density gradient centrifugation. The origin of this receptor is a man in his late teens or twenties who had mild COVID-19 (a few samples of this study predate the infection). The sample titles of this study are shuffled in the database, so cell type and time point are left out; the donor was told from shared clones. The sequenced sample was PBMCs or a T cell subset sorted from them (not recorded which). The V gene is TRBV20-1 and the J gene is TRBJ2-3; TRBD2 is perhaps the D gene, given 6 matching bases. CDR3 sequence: CSASDGGVTDTQYF. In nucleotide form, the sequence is TGCAGTGCTAGCGACGGGGGTGTTACAGATACGCAGTATTTT.